This is a list of T cell receptor beta chains from one sample in a study of T cells in Graves' hyperthyroidism and ophthalmopathy. TCRdb re-analysed the multiplex PCR reads in MiXCR, keeping a single row per CDR3 protein. The sample carries about 260,000 distinct CDR3 sequences, less than 30% recorded once. The source material was blood. These receptors originate from a man aged 35-49 years with Graves' hyperthyroidism that later progressed to Graves' ophthalmopathy. CDR3s include the opening cysteine and the closing phenylalanine or tryptophan. D genes are given only for firm matches. Clone size is given for some rows only: seen once, a few or many times, or a class if the clone is expanded.

abundance	d_gene	v_gene	j_gene	CDR3aa	CDR3nt
NA	NA	TRBV6-1	TRBJ2-5	CASSGTGSAGWETQYF	TGTGCCAGCAGCGGGACAGGTTCAGCGGGATGGGAGACCCAGTACTTC
many	NA	TRBV2	TRBJ1-5	CASTTLQGQPQHF	TGTGCCAGCACCACTCTACAGGGACAGCCCCAGCATTTT
many	TRBD1	TRBV19	TRBJ1-5	CASSIGVGTGRYQPQHF	TGTGCCAGTAGTATTGGTGTTGGGACAGGGCGGTATCAGCCCCAGCATTTT
once	NA	TRBV6-2/TRBV6-3	TRBJ1-5	CASSYARQPQHF	TGTGCCAGCAGTTACGCCCGGCAGCCCCAGCATTTT
many	TRBD2	TRBV12-3/TRBV12-4	TRBJ2-2	CASSWTSGTSNTGELFF	TGTGCCAGCAGTTGGACTAGCGGAACCTCGAACACCGGGGAGCTGTTTTTT
many	NA	TRBV18	TRBJ2-5	CASSTGLVETQYF	TGTGCCAGCTCAACAGGGTTGGTGGAGACCCAGTACTTC
many	TRBD1	TRBV4-1	TRBJ1-1	CASSQNPSQGAGTEAFF	TGCGCCAGCAGCCAAAACCCCTCCCAGGGGGCAGGGACTGAAGCTTTCTTT
NA	NA	TRBV28	TRBJ1-1	CASSSPPEGVTEAFF	TGTGCCAGCAGTTCTCCTCCGGAGGGGGTAACTGAAGCTTTCTTT
NA	NA	TRBV7-8	TRBJ2-7	CASSLELGGYEQYF	TGTGCCAGCAGCTTAGAATTAGGAGGCTACGAGCAGTACTTC
many	TRBD1	TRBV20-1	TRBJ2-7	CSASGQGFREQYF	TGCAGTGCTAGTGGACAGGGGTTCCGCGAGCAGTACTTC
many	TRBD1	TRBV27	TRBJ2-7	CASSLKGQFYEQYF	TGTGCCAGCAGTTTAAAGGGACAGTTCTACGAGCAGTACTTC